Below are 17 T cell receptor beta chains sequenced from a single sample in a study of T cell repertoires in cytomegalovirus infection. One entry per CDR3 protein results from TCRdb running MiXCR on the reads. In the table there are 150,000 to 200,000 distinct CDR3 sequences, under 30% of which are singletons. Source material: PBMCs. All receptors come from a human donor in good health (CMV status not recorded). Some clones in this sample may be carry-over from other donors' samples.

The CDR3 loop reads CASSYRTGYSPLHF. The CDR3 DNA sequence: TGTGCCAGCAGTTACCGTACAGGGTATTCACCCCTCCACTTT. The chain uses TRBV6-6 and TRBJ1-6, with a weak D call TRBD1 (6 bases). The CDR3 has 14 amino acids. Germline CDR1 and CDR2: MNHNY and SVGAGI (reference sequence). V lost 2 bases, J lost 8 bases, and 10 bases lay in between.

V is TRBV15 and J is TRBJ2-1, with a possible D match to TRBD1 (7 bases). This CDR3 region has 15 residues. Germline values: CDR1 LNHNV, CDR2 YYDKDF (reference sequence). V was clipped by 1 base and J by 7 bases, with 14 bases between them. CDR3 nucleotides: TGTGCCACCAGCAGAGGGGGGGCCAGGGGGAATGAGCAGTTCTTC. Protein product: CATSRGGARGNEQFF.

This clonotype has more than one count but fewer than ten. This chain connects TRBV10-3 to TRBJ2-5, with 8 bases aligning to TRBD1. With 5 bases clipped from V and 10 bases from J, the junction kept 12 bases outside the gene matches. CDR3 length: 14 residues. Germline-derived CDR1 and CDR2 are ENHRY and SYGVKD. Here the CDR3 reads CAISPSVTGGYQYF. The DNA for the CDR3 is TGTGCCATCAGTCCGTCGGTAACAGGGGGTTACCAGTACTTC.

A few counts support this clonotype. The chain employs TRBV7-2 and TRBJ2-5, with TRBD2 identical over 10 bases. The V gene end was trimmed by 1 base and the J gene end by 5 bases; junction bases not matched to a gene: 1. Germline V gene sequence: CDR1 SGHTA, CDR2 FQGNSA. The CDR3 runs to 14 residues. CDR3 DNA sequence: TGTGCCAGCAGCTTAGTACTAGCGGGGGAGACCCAGTACTTC. It yields the protein CASSLVLAGETQYF. The full variable domain, in which reference TRBV7-2 and TRBJ2-5 provide the parts outside the CDR3, is GAGVSQSPSNKVTEKGKDVELRCDPISGHTALYWYRQSLGQGLEFLIYFQGNSAPDKSGLPSDRFSAERTGGSVSTLTIQRTQQEDSAVYLCASSLVLAGETQYFGPGTRLLVL.

This clonotype was seen a few times. The chain recombines TRBV6-8 with TRBJ1-1; D may be TRBD1 (6 bases). V was cut by 3 bases and J by 2 bases, with 10 bases left in between. Germline V gene data show CDR1 as MNHGY and CDR2 as SAAAGT. The CDR3 is 14 residues long. In DNA, the CDR3 is TGTGCCAGCAGTTATAGGACAGAAAACACTGAAGCTTTCTTT. This translates into CASSYRTENTEAFF.

This clonotype was seen a few times. In nucleotides, the CDR3 is TGTGCCAGCAGCCTACGGGACATTTTACTTGGAAACACCATATATTTT. Its protein is CASSLRDILLGNTIYF. J is TRBJ1-3 and V is TRBV12-3 or TRBV12-4, with D maybe TRBD1 (6 bases). The CDR3 has 16 residues. Trimming removed 6 bases at V and 3 bases at J, with 18 bases between.

V and J are TRBV2 and TRBJ1-1; D might be TRBD1 (5 bases). Germline CDR1 and CDR2: SNHLY and FYNNEI. The CDR3 extends over 14 amino acids. V was shortened by 7 bases and J by 5 bases, with 17 bases between the two germline ends. Here the CDR3 DNA reads TGTGCCAGCACGCGTCGGGGGATGGGGACTGAAGCTTTCTTT. Translating it yields CASTRRGMGTEAFF. Variable domain in full (rest from reference TRBV2 and TRBJ1-1): EPEVTQTPSHQVTQMGQEVILRCVPISNHLYFYWYRQILGQKVEFLVSFYNNEISEKSEIFDDQFSVERPDGSNFTLKIRSTKLEDSAMYFCASTRRGMGTEAFFGQGTRLTVV.

This clonotype came up a few times. The chain couples TRBV12-3 or TRBV12-4 to TRBJ1-2; TRBD1 is a possible D gene (5 bases). Trimming removed 2 bases from V and 4 bases from J, with 14 bases in between. This CDR3 region has 15 residues. The CDR3 bases are TGTGCCAGCAGTTTAATTCAGGGAAGGAGCTATGGCTACACCTTC. Amino acid sequence: CASSLIQGRSYGYTF.

This clonotype has more than one count but fewer than ten. This chain links TRBV7-2 with TRBJ2-1, with TRBD2 as a possible D gene (7 bases). CDR3 length equals 17 residues. Germline lookup yields CDR1 SGHTA and CDR2 FQGNSA. V shed 4 bases and J shed 7 bases, with 23 bases lying between them. The CDR3 DNA reads as TGTGCCAGCAGCTCTTTAAGGCGGGGGCCTTTGTTGAATGAGCAGTTCTTC. It translates to CASSSLRRGPLLNEQFF.

In its sample, this clonotype was seen a few times. The chain is built from TRBV6-1 and TRBJ1-5; possibly TRBD1 for D (6 bases). Germline assignment: CDR1 MNHNS and CDR2 SASEGT. The V end was cut by 8 bases, the J end by 0 bases, with 11 bases between. This CDR3 comprises 14 residues. In nucleotides, the CDR3 is TGTGCCAGCTTCCCAGGGGATAGCAATCAGCCCCAGCATTTT. This gives the protein CASFPGDSNQPQHF.

This clonotype was seen a single time. One junction end disagrees with the germline gene, perhaps due to a read error. V gene TRBV19 combines with J gene TRBJ2-4; 9 nucleotides align to TRBD1. The CDR3 has 16 amino acids. CDR1 LNHDA and CDR2 SQIVND come from the germline V gene (reference sequence). For the CDR3, the DNA is TGTGCCAATAGTATACAGGGGGCCCTTGCCAAAAACATTCAGTACTTC. Protein product: CANSIQGALAKNIQYF.

The rearrangement joins TRBV11-2 to TRBJ2-3; a weak D match, TRBD1 (6 bases). The CDR3 is made up of 14 amino acids. In germline, CDR1 is SGHAT, CDR2 FQNNGV. Trimming took 5 bases from V and 2 from J, leaving 11 bases between them. CDR3 residues: CASSPGQPTDTQYF. The CDR3 nucleotides are TGTGCCAGCAGCCCTGGACAGCCCACAGATACGCAGTATTTT.

In this sample, this clonotype turned up many times. V gene TRBV7-2 combines with J gene TRBJ1-2, with D hard to call. The CDR3 runs 14 residues. V was shortened by 1 base and J by 8 bases, with 14 bases between the two germline ends. Germline V gene data show CDR1 as SGHTA and CDR2 as FQGNSA. As DNA, the CDR3 is TGTGCCAGCAGCTTAGAAGGGAAATTGCACGGCTACACCTTC. Translating it yields CASSLEGKLHGYTF.

This rearrangement joins TRBV5-6 to TRBJ2-5; D call uncertain. From germline, CDR1 is SGHDT and CDR2 YYEEEE. The CDR3 has 15 residues. V shed 4 bases and J shed 2 bases, with 15 bases lying between them. CDR3 in DNA: TGTGCCAGCAGCCCCACGGGTGGCAGTCAAGAGACCCAGTACTTC. Amino acids: CASSPTGGSQETQYF.

In its sample, this clonotype was seen a few times. The chain links TRBV12-3 or TRBV12-4 to TRBJ1-1; 7 bases map to TRBD1. This CDR3 has 13 residues. J was trimmed by 7 bases and V by 3 bases; bases with no gene match: 5. This CDR3 is CASSLEGANEAFF. The CDR3, as DNA: TGTGCCAGCAGTTTGGAGGGGGCGAATGAAGCTTTCTTT.

The CDR3 protein is CASSLRRRNQPQHF. The CDR3 coding sequence is TGTGCCAGCAGTTTACGCCGGCGCAATCAGCCCCAGCATTTT. The chain is built from TRBV28 and TRBJ1-5; no firm D call. The CDR3 has 14 amino acids. The germline V gene encodes CDR1 MDHEN and CDR2 SYDVKM. The V end was cut by 2 bases, the J end by 2 bases, with 7 bases between.

In its sample, this clonotype was seen a few times. V usage is TRBV6-1 and J usage is TRBJ2-3; TRBD2 matches 10 bases. The CDR3 runs to 15 residues. V lost 6 bases, J lost 2 bases, and 5 bases stayed unmatched. Germline CDR1 MNHNS, CDR2 SASEGT. The chain's CDR3 is CASRRTSGYTDTQYF. Written as DNA, the CDR3 is TGTGCCAGCAGGAGGACTAGCGGATACACAGATACGCAGTATTTT.